This is a list of T cell receptor beta chains from one sample in a study of blood T cells in healthy people across ages. TCRdb re-called the 5' RACE reads with MiXCR, one entry per CDR3 protein. The table has 950,000 to 1,200,000 distinct CDR3 sequences, roughly two fifths seen once. The sample comprised blood. The receptors originated from a man younger than 30 in good health. CDR3s include the opening cysteine and the closing phenylalanine or tryptophan. A D gene is named only where the DNA matches it firmly. Size values are once, few and many counts, or a class for expanded clones, and some rows have none.

NA	TRBV5-5	TRBJ1-3	NA	TGTGCCAGCAGCTTGCCCACCCGGAACACCATATATTTT	CASSLPTRNTIYF
NA	TRBV7-2	TRBJ1-4	NA	TGTGCCAGCAGCTTAGCCCCTCAGGGATATGCAAAACTGTTTTTT	CASSLAPQGYAKLFF
NA	TRBV24-1	TRBJ1-5	NA	TGTGCCACCAGTGACCCCACGGATAGCAATCAGCCCCAGCATTTT	CATSDPTDSNQPQHF
NA	TRBV20-1	TRBJ2-3	NA	TGCAGTGCTAATGCGTTATCCCAGAATACGCAGTATTTT	CSANALSQNTQYF
TRBD1	TRBV20-1	TRBJ1-1	NA	TGCAGTGCTCGCGGACAGGGAGGTGAAGCTTTCTTT	CSARGQGGEAFF
NA	TRBV5-5	TRBJ2-3	NA	TGTGCCAGCAGCAAAATTAGCGGCGGGGGCGGAGATACGCAGTATTTT	CASSKISGGGGDTQYF
NA	TRBV7-9	TRBJ1-5	many	TGTGCCAGCAGCTTAGCGCTGGGCAATCAGCCCCAGCATTTT	CASSLALGNQPQHF
NA	TRBV2	TRBJ1-1	few	TGTGCCAGCACCGGCCCGGGGGGGACTGAAGCTTTCTTT	CASTGPGGTEAFF
TRBD1	TRBV7-2	TRBJ1-1	NA	TGTGCCAGCAGCTTCGGGACAGGGGAGCACACTGAAGCTTTCTTT	CASSFGTGEHTEAFF
NA	TRBV20-1	TRBJ1-1	NA	TGCAGTGCTAGAGATTCAGGGATAATGAACACTGAAGCTTTCTTT	CSARDSGIMNTEAFF
TRBD1	TRBV20-1	TRBJ1-5	few	TGCAGTGCTGGGGACAGGCCTAGCAATCAGCCCCAGCATTTT	CSAGDRPSNQPQHF
NA	TRBV25-1	TRBJ2-7	NA	TGTGCCAGCAGTGCATTCATGTCCTACGAGCAGTACTTC	CASSAFMSYEQYF
NA	TRBV5-1	TRBJ2-3	NA	TGCGCCAGCAGCCCCTCCAACCAGGGGTGGACAGATACGCAGTATTTT	CASSPSNQGWTDTQYF
NA	TRBV12-3/TRBV12-4	TRBJ2-1	few	TGTGCCAGCAGTCTTAGACTGCTTCAAGAGACCCAGTTCTTC	CASSLRLLQETQFF
NA	TRBV30	TRBJ2-5	few	TGTGCCTGGAGTTACGGAGAGACCCAGTACTTC	CAWSYGETQYF
NA	TRBV28	TRBJ1-5	few	TGTGCCAGCAGTTTATCAGGACGGATCAATCAGCCCCAGCATTTT	CASSLSGRINQPQHF
TRBD1	TRBV28	TRBJ2-7	NA	TGTGCCAGCAGTAACACGGACAGGGGGTTAGGGGAGCAGTACTTC	CASSNTDRGLGEQYF
NA	TRBV10-2	TRBJ1-1	many	TGCGCCAGCAGTGAGTTCCCGAGGAGGATGAACACTGAAGCTTTCTTT	CASSEFPRRMNTEAFF
NA	TRBV9	TRBJ1-2	few	TGTGCCAGCAGCCTGCGGACGGATGGCTACACCTTC	CASSLRTDGYTF
NA	TRBV20-1	TRBJ2-3	few	TGCAGTGCTAGAGGGTATCGGTTGGCAGATACGCAGTATTTT	CSARGYRLADTQYF
NA	TRBV12-3/TRBV12-4	TRBJ2-5	few	TGTGCCAGCAGTTTAGGGTGGGGAGAGACCCAGTACTTC	CASSLGWGETQYF
TRBD1	TRBV28	TRBJ1-2	few	TGTGCCAGCAGCACAGGGGGCCAGGGCTACACCTTC	CASSTGGQGYTF
TRBD2	TRBV20-1	TRBJ2-1	few	TGCAGTGCTAGGACTAGCGGGAGGAATGAGCAGTTCTTC	CSARTSGRNEQFF
NA	TRBV5-1	TRBJ1-2	NA	TGCGCCAGCAGCTTGGAGTGGGGGCGCAGCACCGCTAACTATGGCTACACCTTC	CASSLEWGRSTANYGYTF
NA	TRBV6-2/TRBV6-3	TRBJ1-5	few	TGTGCCAGCAGTTCCTCTTTGAGGGGCCGCAATCAGCCCCAGCATTTT	CASSSSLRGRNQPQHF
NA	TRBV7-2	TRBJ2-7	many	TGTGCCAGCAGCTATAACTACGGACAGTTCTACGAGCAGTACTTC	CASSYNYGQFYEQYF
TRBD2	TRBV6-5	TRBJ2-1	few	TGTGCCAGCAGTTCCCAGCGGGGATCTTACAATGAGCAGTTCTTC	CASSSQRGSYNEQFF
NA	TRBV4-1	TRBJ1-5	few	TGCGCCAGCAGCCCAAGAGGTCCAGGGAGCAATCAGCCCCAGCATTTT	CASSPRGPGSNQPQHF
TRBD1	TRBV3-1	TRBJ2-1	few	TGTGCCAGCAGCCGGGACAGGGGCCTTTACAATGAGCAGTTCTTC	CASSRDRGLYNEQFF
NA	TRBV12-3/TRBV12-4	TRBJ1-2	few	TGTGCCAGCAGTTTAATAGGAGGGAGGGGAAACTATGGCTACACCTTC	CASSLIGGRGNYGYTF
TRBD1	TRBV20-1	TRBJ2-3	NA	TGCAGTGCTAGAGATGGAGGGACAGGCCGTTCGAATACGCAGTATTTT	CSARDGGTGRSNTQYF
TRBD1	TRBV5-1	TRBJ2-2	NA	TGCGCCAGCAGCCCATATACAGGGGCGAACACCGGGGAGCTGTTTTTT	CASSPYTGANTGELFF
NA	TRBV29-1	TRBJ2-7	NA	TGCAGCGGATTAATCGGGGCAGGGAGTCACGAGCAGTACTTC	CSGLIGAGSHEQYF
NA	TRBV9	TRBJ2-1	NA	TGTGCCAGCAGCCCTCCGAGGCGGGACGCCTACAACGAGCAGTTCTTC	CASSPPRRDAYNEQFF
NA	TRBV5-1	TRBJ1-1	NA	TGCGCCAGCAGCCTGACAACGAACACTGAAGCTTTCTTT	CASSLTTNTEAFF
NA	TRBV28	TRBJ2-1	NA	TGTGCCAGCAGTCCAGTGGGAGCCTACGAGCAGTTCTTC	CASSPVGAYEQFF
TRBD2	TRBV6-1	TRBJ2-1	NA	TGTGCCACCGGGAAGAGGACTAGCATTAATGAGCAGTTCTTC	CATGKRTSINEQFF
TRBD1	TRBV5-1	TRBJ2-3	many	TGCGCCAGCAGCGCCGGGACAGGGGGAAACACAGATACGCAGTATTTT	CASSAGTGGNTDTQYF